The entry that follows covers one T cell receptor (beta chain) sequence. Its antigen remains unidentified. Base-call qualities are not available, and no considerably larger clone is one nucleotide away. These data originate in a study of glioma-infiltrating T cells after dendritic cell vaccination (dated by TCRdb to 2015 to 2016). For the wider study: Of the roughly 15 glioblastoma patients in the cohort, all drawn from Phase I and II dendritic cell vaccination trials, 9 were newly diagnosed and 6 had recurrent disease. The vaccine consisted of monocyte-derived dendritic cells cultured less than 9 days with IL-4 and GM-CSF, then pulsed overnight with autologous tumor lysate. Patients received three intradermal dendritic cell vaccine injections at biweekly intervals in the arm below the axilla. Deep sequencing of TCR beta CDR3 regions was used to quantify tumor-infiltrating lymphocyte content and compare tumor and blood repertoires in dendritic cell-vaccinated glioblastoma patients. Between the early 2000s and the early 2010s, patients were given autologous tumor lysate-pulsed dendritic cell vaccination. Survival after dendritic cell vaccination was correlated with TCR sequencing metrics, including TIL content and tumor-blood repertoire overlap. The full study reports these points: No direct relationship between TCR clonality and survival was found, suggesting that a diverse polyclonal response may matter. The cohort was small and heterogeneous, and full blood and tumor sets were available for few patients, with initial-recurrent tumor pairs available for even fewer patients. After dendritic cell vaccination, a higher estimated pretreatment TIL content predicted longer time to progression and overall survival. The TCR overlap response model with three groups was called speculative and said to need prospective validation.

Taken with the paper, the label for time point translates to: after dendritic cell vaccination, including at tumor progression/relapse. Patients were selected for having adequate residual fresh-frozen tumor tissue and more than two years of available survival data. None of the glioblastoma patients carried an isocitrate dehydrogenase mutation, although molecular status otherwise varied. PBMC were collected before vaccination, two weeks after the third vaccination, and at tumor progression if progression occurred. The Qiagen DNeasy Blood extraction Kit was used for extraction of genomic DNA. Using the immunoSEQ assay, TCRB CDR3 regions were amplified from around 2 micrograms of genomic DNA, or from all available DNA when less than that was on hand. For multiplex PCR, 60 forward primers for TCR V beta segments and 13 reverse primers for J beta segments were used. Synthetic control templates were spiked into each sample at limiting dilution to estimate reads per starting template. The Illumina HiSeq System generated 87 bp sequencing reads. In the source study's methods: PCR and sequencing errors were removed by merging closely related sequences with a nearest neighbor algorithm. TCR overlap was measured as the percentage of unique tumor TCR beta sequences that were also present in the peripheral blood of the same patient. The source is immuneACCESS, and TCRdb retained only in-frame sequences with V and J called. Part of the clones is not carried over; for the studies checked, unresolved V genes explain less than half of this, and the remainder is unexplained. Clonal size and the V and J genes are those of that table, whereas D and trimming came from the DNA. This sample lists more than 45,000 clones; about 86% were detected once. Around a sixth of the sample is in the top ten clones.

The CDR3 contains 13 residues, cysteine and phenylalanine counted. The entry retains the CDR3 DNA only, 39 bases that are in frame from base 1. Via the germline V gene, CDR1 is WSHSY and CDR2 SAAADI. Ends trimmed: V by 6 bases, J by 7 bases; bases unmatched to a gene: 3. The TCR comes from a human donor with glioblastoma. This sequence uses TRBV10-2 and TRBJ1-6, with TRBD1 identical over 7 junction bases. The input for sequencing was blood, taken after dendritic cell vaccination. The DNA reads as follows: TGCGCCAGCAGATGGGACAGAAATTCACCCCTCCACTTT. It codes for CASRWDRNSPLHF.